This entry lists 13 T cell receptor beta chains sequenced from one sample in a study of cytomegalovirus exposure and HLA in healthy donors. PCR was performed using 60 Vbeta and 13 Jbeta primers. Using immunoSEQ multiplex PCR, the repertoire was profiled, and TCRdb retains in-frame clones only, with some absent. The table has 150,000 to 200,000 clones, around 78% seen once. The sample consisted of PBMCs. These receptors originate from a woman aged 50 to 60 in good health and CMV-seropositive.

CDR3 in amino acids: CASSQLLATSGGVDEQYF. The DNA of the CDR3 is TGTGCCAGCAGCCAACTCCTGGCGACTAGCGGGGGGGTAGACGAGCAGTACTTC. The gene calls are TRBV4-2 and TRBJ2-7, with TRBD2 matching over 14 bases. The CDR3 loop spans 18 amino acids. J gave up 5 bases and V 2 bases, and 11 bases lay outside the gene matches. Germline V CDR1 and CDR2: LGHNA, YNFKEQ.

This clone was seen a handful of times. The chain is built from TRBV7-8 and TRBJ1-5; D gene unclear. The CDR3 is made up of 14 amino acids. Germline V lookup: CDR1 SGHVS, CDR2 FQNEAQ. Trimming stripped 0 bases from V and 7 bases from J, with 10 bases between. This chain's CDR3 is CASSLAEGWQPQHF. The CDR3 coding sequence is TGTGCCAGCAGCTTAGCGGAGGGTTGGCAGCCCCAGCATTTT.

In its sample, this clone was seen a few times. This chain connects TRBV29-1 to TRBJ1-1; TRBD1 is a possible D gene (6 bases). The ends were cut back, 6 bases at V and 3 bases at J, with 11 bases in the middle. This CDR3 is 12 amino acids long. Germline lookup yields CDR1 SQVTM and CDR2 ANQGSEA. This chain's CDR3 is CSVSRGYTEAFF. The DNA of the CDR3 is TGCAGCGTCAGCAGGGGCTACACTGAAGCTTTCTTT.

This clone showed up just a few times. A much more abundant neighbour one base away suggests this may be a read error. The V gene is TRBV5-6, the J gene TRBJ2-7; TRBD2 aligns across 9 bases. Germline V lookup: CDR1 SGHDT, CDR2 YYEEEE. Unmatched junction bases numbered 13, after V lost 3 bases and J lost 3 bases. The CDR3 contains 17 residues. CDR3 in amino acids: CASSWGGGGRGGYEQYF. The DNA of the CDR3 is TGTGCCAGCAGCTGGGGGGGAGGAGGGCGGGGGGGCTACGAGCAGTACTTC.

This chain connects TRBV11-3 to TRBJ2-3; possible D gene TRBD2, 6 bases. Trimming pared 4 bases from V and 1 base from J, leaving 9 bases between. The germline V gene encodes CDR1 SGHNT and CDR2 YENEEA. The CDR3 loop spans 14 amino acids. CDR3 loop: CASSWGLRTDTQYF. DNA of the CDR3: TGTGCCAGCAGCTGGGGACTTCGCACAGATACGCAGTATTTT.

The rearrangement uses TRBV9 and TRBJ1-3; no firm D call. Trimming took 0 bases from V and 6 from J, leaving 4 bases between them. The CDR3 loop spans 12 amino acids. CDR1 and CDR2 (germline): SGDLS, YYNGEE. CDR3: CASSVDSNTIYF. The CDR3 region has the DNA TGTGCCAGCAGCGTAGACTCAAACACCATATATTTT.

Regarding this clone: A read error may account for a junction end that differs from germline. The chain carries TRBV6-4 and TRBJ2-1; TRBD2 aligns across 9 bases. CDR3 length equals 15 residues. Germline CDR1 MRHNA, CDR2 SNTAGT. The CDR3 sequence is CASSGASGAYNGQFF. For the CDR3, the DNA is TGTGCCAGCAGTGGCGCTAGCGGGGCCTACAATGGGCAGTTCTTC.

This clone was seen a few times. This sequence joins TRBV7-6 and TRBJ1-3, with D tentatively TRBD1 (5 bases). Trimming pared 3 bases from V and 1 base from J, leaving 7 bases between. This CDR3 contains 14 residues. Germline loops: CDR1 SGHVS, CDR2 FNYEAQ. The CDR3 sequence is CASSFGGSGNTIYF. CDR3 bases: TGTGCCAGCAGCTTCGGGGGTTCTGGAAACACCATATATTTT. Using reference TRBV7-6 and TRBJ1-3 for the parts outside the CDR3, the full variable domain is GAGVSQSPRYKVTKRGQDVALRCDPISGHVSLYWYRQALGQGPEFLTYFNYEAQQDKSGLPNDRFSAERPEGSISTLTIQRTEQRDSAMYRCASSFGGSGNTIYFGEGSWLTVV.

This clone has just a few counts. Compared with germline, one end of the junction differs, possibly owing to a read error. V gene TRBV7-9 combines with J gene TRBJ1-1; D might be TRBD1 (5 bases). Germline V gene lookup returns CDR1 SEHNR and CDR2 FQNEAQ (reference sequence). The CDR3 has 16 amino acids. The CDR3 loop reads CSSSLAGGGVGTEAFF. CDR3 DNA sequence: TGTTCCAGCAGCTTAGCTGGAGGAGGGGTGGGGACTGAAGCTTTCTTT.

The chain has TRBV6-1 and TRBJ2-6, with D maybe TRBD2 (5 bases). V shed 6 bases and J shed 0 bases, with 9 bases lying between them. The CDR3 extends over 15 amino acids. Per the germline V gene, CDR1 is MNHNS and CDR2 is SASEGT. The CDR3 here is CASRRVDSGANVLTF. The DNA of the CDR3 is TGTGCCAGCAGGAGGGTTGACTCTGGGGCCAACGTCCTGACTTTC.

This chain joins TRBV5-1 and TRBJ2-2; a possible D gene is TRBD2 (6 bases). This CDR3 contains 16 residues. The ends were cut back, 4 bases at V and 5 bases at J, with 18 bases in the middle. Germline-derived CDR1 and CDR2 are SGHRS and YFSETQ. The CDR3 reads CASSHREGAGTGELFF. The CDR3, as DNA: TGCGCCAGCAGCCACCGGGAAGGGGCGGGAACCGGGGAGCTGTTTTTT.

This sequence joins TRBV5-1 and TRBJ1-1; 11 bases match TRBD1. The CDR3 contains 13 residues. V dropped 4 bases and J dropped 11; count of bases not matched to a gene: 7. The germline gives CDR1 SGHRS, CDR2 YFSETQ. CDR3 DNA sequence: TGCGCCAGCAGCATAGGACAGGGGGCTTCGGCTTTCTTT. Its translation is CASSIGQGASAFF.

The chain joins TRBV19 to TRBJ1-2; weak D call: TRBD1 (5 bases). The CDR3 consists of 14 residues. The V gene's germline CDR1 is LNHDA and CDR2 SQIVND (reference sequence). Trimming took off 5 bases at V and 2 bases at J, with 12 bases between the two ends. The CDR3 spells CASSAGIVNYGYTF. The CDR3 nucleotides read TGTGCCAGTAGTGCAGGGATTGTGAACTATGGCTACACCTTC.